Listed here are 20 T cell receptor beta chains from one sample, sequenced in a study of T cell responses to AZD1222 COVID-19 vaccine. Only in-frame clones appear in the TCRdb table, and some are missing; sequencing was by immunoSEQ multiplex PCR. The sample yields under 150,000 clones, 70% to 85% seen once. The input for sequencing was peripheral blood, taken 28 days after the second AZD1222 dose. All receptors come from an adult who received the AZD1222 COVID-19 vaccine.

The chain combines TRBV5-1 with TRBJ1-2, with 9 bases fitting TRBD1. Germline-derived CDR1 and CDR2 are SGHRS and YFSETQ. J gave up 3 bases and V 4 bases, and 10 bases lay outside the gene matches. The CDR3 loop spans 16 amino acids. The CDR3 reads CASSASGTGIHYGYTF. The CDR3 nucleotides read TGCGCCAGCAGCGCCTCCGGGACAGGGATTCACTATGGCTACACCTTC.

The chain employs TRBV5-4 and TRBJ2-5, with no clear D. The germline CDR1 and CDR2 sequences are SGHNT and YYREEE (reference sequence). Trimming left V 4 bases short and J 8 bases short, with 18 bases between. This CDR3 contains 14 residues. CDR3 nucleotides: TGTGCCAGCAGCGCTCTAGTAAACCCGGGCACCCAGTACTTC. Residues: CASSALVNPGTQYF. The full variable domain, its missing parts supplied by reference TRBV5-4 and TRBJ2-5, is ETGVTQSPTHLIKTRGQQVTLRCSSQSGHNTVSWYQQALGQGPQFIFQYYREEENGRGNFPPRFSGLQFPNYSSELNVNALELDDSALYLCASSALVNPGTQYFGPGTRLLVL.

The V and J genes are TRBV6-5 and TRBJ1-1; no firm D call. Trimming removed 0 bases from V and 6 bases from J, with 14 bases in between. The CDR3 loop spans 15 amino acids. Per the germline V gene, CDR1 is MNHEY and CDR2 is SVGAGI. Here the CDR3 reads CASSYSRSGRAEAFF. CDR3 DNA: TGTGCCAGCAGTTACTCGCGGTCGGGCCGCGCTGAAGCTTTCTTT.

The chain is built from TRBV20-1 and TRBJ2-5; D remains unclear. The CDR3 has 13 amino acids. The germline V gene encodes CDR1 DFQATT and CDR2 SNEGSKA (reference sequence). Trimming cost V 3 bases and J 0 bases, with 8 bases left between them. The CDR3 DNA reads TGCAGTGCTAGTATAGGGAACCAAGAGACCCAGTACTTC. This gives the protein CSASIGNQETQYF.

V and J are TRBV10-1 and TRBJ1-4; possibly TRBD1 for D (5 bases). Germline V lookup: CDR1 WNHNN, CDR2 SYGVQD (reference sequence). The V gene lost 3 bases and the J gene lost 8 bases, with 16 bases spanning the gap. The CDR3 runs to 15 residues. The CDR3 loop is CASSDRVGFREKLFF. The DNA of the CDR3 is TGCGCCAGCAGTGACAGGGTCGGCTTTCGGGAAAAACTGTTTTTT.

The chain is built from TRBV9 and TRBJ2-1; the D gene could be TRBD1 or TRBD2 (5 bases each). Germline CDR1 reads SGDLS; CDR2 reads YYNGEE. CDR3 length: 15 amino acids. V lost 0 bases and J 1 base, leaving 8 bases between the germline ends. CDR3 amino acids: CASSVGGESYNEQFF. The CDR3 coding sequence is TGTGCCAGCAGCGTAGGAGGGGAATCCTACAATGAGCAGTTCTTC.

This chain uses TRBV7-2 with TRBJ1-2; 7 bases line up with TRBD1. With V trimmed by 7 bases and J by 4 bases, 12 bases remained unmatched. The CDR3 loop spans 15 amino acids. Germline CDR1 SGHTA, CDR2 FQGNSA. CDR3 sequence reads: CASTQTPGQPYGYTF. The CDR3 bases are TGTGCCAGCACCCAGACTCCGGGACAGCCCTATGGCTACACCTTC. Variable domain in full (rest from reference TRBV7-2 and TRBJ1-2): GAGVSQSPSNKVTEKGKDVELRCDPISGHTALYWYRQSLGQGLEFLIYFQGNSAPDKSGLPSDRFSAERTGGSVSTLTIQRTQQEDSAVYLCASTQTPGQPYGYTFGSGTRLTVV.

CDR3 coding DNA: TGTGCCAGCAGAAACAGTGCAACTAATGAAAAACTGTTTTTT. It yields the protein CASRNSATNEKLFF. This chain joins TRBV28 and TRBJ1-4, with D unresolved. The CDR3 spans 14 residues. Per the germline V gene, CDR1 is MDHEN and CDR2 is SYDVKM. Trimming cost V 6 bases and J 0 bases, with 8 bases left between them.

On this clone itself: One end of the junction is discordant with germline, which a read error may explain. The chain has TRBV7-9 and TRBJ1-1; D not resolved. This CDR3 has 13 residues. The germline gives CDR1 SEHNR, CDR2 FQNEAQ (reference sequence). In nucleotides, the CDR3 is TGTGCCAGCACCTTAGGCTACGGGGTTGAAGCTTTCTTT. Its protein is CASTLGYGVEAFF.

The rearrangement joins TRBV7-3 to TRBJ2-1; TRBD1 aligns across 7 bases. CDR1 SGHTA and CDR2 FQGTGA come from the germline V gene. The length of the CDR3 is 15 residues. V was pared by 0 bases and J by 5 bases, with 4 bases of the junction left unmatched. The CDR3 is CASSLTFDRDNEQFF. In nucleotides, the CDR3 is TGTGCCAGCAGCTTAACGTTCGACAGGGACAATGAGCAGTTCTTC.

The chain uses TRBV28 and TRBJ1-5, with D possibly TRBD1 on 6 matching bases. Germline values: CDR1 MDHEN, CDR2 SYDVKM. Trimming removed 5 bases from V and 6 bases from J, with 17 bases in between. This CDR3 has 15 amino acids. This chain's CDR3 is CASSLQNRVGQPQHF. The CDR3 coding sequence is TGTGCCAGCAGTCTACAGAACAGGGTTGGTCAGCCCCAGCATTTT.

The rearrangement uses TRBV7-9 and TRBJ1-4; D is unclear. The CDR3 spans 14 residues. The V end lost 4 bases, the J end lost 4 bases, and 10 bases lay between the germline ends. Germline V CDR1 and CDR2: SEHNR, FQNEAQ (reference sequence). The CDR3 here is CASSSPVRNEKLFF. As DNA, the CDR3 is TGTGCCAGCAGCTCCCCAGTTCGTAATGAAAAACTGTTTTTT.

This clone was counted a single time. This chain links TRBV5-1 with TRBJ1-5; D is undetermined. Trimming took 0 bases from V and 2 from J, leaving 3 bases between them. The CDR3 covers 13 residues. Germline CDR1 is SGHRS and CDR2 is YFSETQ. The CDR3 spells CASSLVGNQPQHF. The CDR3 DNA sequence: TGCGCCAGCAGCTTGGTTGGCAATCAGCCCCAGCATTTT.

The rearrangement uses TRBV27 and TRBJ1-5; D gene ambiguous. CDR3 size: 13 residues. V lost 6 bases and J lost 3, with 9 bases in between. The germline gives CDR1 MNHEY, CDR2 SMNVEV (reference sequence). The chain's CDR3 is CASRLDLNQPQHF. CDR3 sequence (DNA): TGTGCCAGCAGACTGGACCTCAATCAGCCCCAGCATTTT.

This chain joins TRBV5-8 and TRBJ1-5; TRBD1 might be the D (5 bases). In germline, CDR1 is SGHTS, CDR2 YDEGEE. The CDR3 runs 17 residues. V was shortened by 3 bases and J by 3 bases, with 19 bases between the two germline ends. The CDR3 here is CASSSGRRGPSNQPQHF. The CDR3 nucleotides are TGTGCCAGCAGCTCGGGACGGAGAGGCCCATCCAATCAGCCCCAGCATTTT.

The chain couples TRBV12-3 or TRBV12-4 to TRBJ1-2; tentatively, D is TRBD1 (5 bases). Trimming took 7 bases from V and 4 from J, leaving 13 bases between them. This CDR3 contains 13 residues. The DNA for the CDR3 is TGTGCCAGCACCCCGGGGCAGTTCTATGGCTACACCTTC. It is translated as CASTPGQFYGYTF.

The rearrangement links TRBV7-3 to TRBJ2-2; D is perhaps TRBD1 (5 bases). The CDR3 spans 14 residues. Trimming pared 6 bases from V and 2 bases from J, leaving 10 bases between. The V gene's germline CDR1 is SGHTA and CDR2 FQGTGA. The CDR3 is CASSRQGNTGELFF. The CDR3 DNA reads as TGTGCCAGCAGTCGTCAGGGAAACACCGGGGAGCTGTTTTTT.

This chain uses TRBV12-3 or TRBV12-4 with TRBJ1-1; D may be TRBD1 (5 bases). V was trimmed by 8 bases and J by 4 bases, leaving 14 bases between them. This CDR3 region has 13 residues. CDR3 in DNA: TGTGCCAGCGATGGCAGGGTAGTCACTGAAGCTTTCTTT. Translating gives CASDGRVVTEAFF.

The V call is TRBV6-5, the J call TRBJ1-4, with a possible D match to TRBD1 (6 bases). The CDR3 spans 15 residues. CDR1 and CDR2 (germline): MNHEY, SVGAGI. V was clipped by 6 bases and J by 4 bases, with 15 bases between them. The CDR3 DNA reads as TGTGCCAGCAGCAGACTCAGGGACATTAATGAAAAACTGTTTTTT. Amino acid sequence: CASSRLRDINEKLFF.

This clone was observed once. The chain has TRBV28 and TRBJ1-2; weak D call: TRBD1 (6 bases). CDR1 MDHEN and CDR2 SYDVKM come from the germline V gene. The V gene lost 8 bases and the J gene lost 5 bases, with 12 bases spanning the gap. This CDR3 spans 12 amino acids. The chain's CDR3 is CASWKGGYGYTF. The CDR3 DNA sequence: TGTGCCAGCTGGAAGGGGGGATATGGCTACACCTTC.